Following are 29 T cell receptor beta chains from one sample sequenced in a study of blood T cell repertoires in COVID-19. Data came from immunoSEQ multiplex PCR; TCRdb stores just in-frame clones and leaves some out. Here the sample spans around 310,000 clones, around 89% being singletons. The material sequenced was peripheral blood. The receptors shown here come from a woman aged 60-70 years with acute or convalescent COVID-19.

The rearrangement links TRBV7-2 to TRBJ1-1; tentative D call: TRBD1 (5 bases). The V end lost 2 bases, the J end lost 0 bases, and 16 bases lay between the germline ends. Germline CDR1 and CDR2: SGHTA and FQGNSA. The CDR3 consists of 17 residues. The CDR3 sequence is CASSLPFTGPLNTEAFF. The CDR3 coding sequence is TGTGCCAGCAGCTTACCCTTTACAGGCCCTCTGAACACTGAAGCTTTCTTT.

The genes are TRBV24-1 and TRBJ2-3; 7 bases line up with TRBD2. V lost 4 bases to trimming and J lost 0 bases; unmatched junction nucleotides: 3. In germline, CDR1 is KGHDR, CDR2 SFDVKD. This CDR3 has 15 amino acids. The CDR3 sequence is CATSETSVSTDTQYF. DNA of the CDR3: TGTGCCACCAGTGAAACTAGCGTAAGCACAGATACGCAGTATTTT.

The V call is TRBV28, the J call TRBJ2-7, with TRBD1 matching over 9 bases. The CDR3 extends over 13 amino acids. Looked up from germline, CDR1 is MDHEN and CDR2 is SYDVKM. The trim removed 5 bases at V and 7 bases at J, leaving 6 bases unmatched. CDR3 amino acids: CASSRQGVWEQYF. CDR3 nucleotide sequence: TGTGCCAGCAGTAGACAGGGGGTTTGGGAGCAGTACTTC.

Only one count was recorded for this clone. The chain links TRBV2 to TRBJ1-1; unclear D gene. Trimming took off 6 bases at V and 4 bases at J, with 12 bases between the two ends. The length of the CDR3 is 13 residues. Germline V lookup: CDR1 SNHLY, CDR2 FYNNEI. The chain's CDR3 is CASRYAGPTEAFF. The CDR3 DNA reads as TGTGCCAGCAGATACGCCGGTCCCACTGAAGCTTTCTTT.

The V call is TRBV15, the J call TRBJ1-1; D is unclear. Germline CDR1 is LNHNV and CDR2 is YYDKDF (reference sequence). Trimming cost V 6 bases and J 4 bases, with 12 bases left between them. CDR3 length equals 13 residues. Written as DNA, the CDR3 is TGTGCCACCAGTACGGGGTCGGCCACTGAAGCTTTCTTT. This sequence encodes CATSTGSATEAFF. Looking up the rest from reference TRBV15 and TRBJ1-1 gives the full variable domain: DAMVIQNPRYQVTQFGKPVTLSCSQTLNHNVMYWYQQKSSQAPKLLFHYYDKDFNNEADTPDNFQSRRPNTSFCFLDIRSPGLGDTAMYLCATSTGSATEAFFGQGTRLTVV.

The V gene is TRBV12-5, the J gene TRBJ2-7; TRBD2 might be the D (6 bases). Deletions cut 2 bases from V and 2 bases from J, with 16 bases between. This CDR3 has 16 amino acids. In germline, CDR1 is LGHNT, CDR2 FRNRAP. The CDR3 loop reads CASGLNPGGAPYEQYF. The CDR3 DNA follows: TGTGCTAGTGGTTTGAATCCCGGGGGAGCCCCCTACGAGCAGTACTTC.

As DNA, the CDR3 is TGTGCCAGTAGTATCGGGCAGGGATGGGAAAAACTGTTTTTT. Its protein is CASSIGQGWEKLFF. The V gene is TRBV19, the J gene TRBJ1-4; D is possibly TRBD1 (5 bases). The CDR3 spans 14 residues. V lost 3 bases and J 8 bases, leaving 13 bases between the germline ends. Germline V gives CDR1 LNHDA, CDR2 SQIVND (reference sequence).

The J gene is TRBJ1-2, the V gene TRBV5-1; TRBD1 agrees at 7 bases. The V gene end was trimmed by 3 bases and the J gene end by 3 bases; junction bases not matched to a gene: 8. Germline CDR1 SGHRS, CDR2 YFSETQ. The CDR3 runs to 15 residues. The chain's CDR3 is CASSWWLGTDYGYTF. The CDR3 nucleotides read TGCGCCAGCAGCTGGTGGCTAGGGACAGACTATGGCTACACCTTC.

The V and J genes are TRBV5-1 and TRBJ1-3, with 8 bases matching TRBD1. After removal of 0 bases from V and 4 bases from J, the junction contained 3 bases not matched to a gene. Germline V lookup: CDR1 SGHRS, CDR2 YFSETQ. This CDR3 spans 15 amino acids. This CDR3 is CASSLGTGPGNTIYF. In nucleotides, the CDR3 is TGCGCCAGCAGCTTGGGGACAGGGCCCGGAAACACCATATATTTT.

This chain uses TRBV7-9 with TRBJ1-1; D gene uncertain. The CDR3 contains 12 residues. Germline V lookup: CDR1 SEHNR, CDR2 FQNEAQ (reference sequence). V lost 3 bases and J lost 2, with 4 bases in between. The CDR3 is CASSFTNTEAFF. The CDR3 nucleotides read TGTGCCAGCAGCTTTACAAACACTGAAGCTTTCTTT.

Only one count was recorded for this clone. The CDR3 sequence is CASSPGGGRTDTQYF. DNA for the CDR3: TGTGCCAGCAGCCCCGGGGGAGGGCGAACAGATACGCAGTATTTT. The chain joins TRBV4-2 to TRBJ2-3; 7 nucleotides match TRBD2. This CDR3 region has 15 residues. Germline values: CDR1 LGHNA, CDR2 YNFKEQ. V gave up 4 bases and J gave up 3 bases; unmatched junction bases: 7.

The chain uses TRBV28 and TRBJ1-4; D is undetermined. The CDR3 extends over 12 amino acids. Trimming shortened V by 5 bases and J by 7 bases, and 8 bases separated the two germline ends. CDR1 MDHEN and CDR2 SYDVKM come from the germline V gene. The CDR3 nucleotides read TGTGCCAGCAGTCCGAGGGCTGAAAAACTGTTTTTT. Translated: CASSPRAEKLFF.

V is TRBV3-1 (or the pseudogene TRBV3-2) and J is TRBJ2-1, with TRBD2 as a possible D gene (6 bases). The CDR3 runs to 14 residues. CDR1 and CDR2 (germline): LGHDT, YNNKEL (reference sequence). V was clipped by 4 bases and J by 4 bases, with 11 bases between them. The CDR3, as DNA: TGTGCCAGCAGCCCGGGACTCGGATACAATGAGCAGTTCTTC. It codes for CASSPGLGYNEQFF.

This clone was found a few times. The V and J genes are TRBV18 and TRBJ2-7; D perhaps matches TRBD1 (5 bases). Trimming left V 0 bases short and J 2 bases short, with 11 bases between. Germline V CDR1 and CDR2: KGHSH, LQKENI. There are 15 residues in the CDR3. In nucleotides, the CDR3 is TGTGCCAGCTCACCACCGGGCAGGGTACCCTACGAGCAGTACTTC. Protein: CASSPPGRVPYEQYF.

The chain joins TRBV6-5 to TRBJ2-1, with 11 positions matching TRBD1. Looked up from germline, CDR1 is MNHEY and CDR2 is SVGAGI. V gave up 4 bases and J gave up 8 bases; unmatched junction bases: 1. The length of the CDR3 is 13 residues. The CDR3 region has the DNA TGTGCCAGCAGTTTGGGACAGGGGGATGAGCAGTTCTTC. The encoded protein is CASSLGQGDEQFF.

This clone turned up a few times. The genes are TRBV28 and TRBJ1-2; 8 bases map to TRBD1. The germline V gene encodes CDR1 MDHEN and CDR2 SYDVKM. The CDR3 length is 14 residues. The V segment lost 5 bases and the J segment 2 bases; nucleotides outside the gene matches: 4. The CDR3 region has the DNA TGTGCCAGCAGTCCCAGGACAGGGAACTATGGCTACACCTTC. The encoded protein is CASSPRTGNYGYTF.

The chain joins TRBV7-9 to TRBJ2-3; tentatively, D is TRBD1 (5 bases). The CDR3 contains 13 residues. CDR1 SEHNR and CDR2 FQNEAQ come from the germline V gene (reference sequence). V gave up 4 bases and J gave up 3 bases, with 8 bases separating them. DNA for the CDR3: TGTGCCAGCAGCTCCTACAGGACAGATACGCAGTATTTT. As protein: CASSSYRTDTQYF.

In its sample, this clone was seen once. The V gene is TRBV19, the J gene TRBJ1-2; D is perhaps TRBD1 (6 bases). The CDR3 has 18 residues. Germline-derived CDR1 and CDR2 are LNHDA and SQIVND (reference sequence). Trimming removed 6 bases at V and 0 bases at J, with 23 bases between. This CDR3 reads CASRGNRAGEPTNYGYTF. For the CDR3, the DNA is TGTGCCAGTAGGGGGAACAGGGCGGGGGAACCAACTAACTATGGCTACACCTTC.

DNA of the CDR3: TGTGCCAGCAGTTACTCCCCGGGACAGGGAAAATCGGGGCAGTTCTTC. This gives the protein CASSYSPGQGKSGQFF. V gene TRBV6-5 combines with J gene TRBJ2-1, with TRBD1 identical over 9 bases. CDR1 is MNHEY, CDR2 SVGAGI, per germline. The J segment lost 12 bases and the V segment lost 0 bases, leaving 12 bases of the junction unmatched. The CDR3 totals 16 residues.

This clone appeared a few times. The CDR3 protein is CASSSRQGVFGTEAFF. The CDR3 bases are TGTGCCAGCAGCTCCCGACAGGGGGTATTTGGGACTGAAGCTTTCTTT. The rearrangement uses TRBV7-8 and TRBJ1-1, with 9 bases fitting TRBD1. Germline lookup yields CDR1 SGHVS and CDR2 FQNEAQ. The V segment lost 4 bases and the J segment 5 bases; nucleotides outside the gene matches: 11. The CDR3 covers 16 residues.

This clone occurred many times. The genes are TRBV28 and TRBJ1-2; 8 nucleotides line up with TRBD1. CDR1 and CDR2 (germline): MDHEN, SYDVKM. The length of the CDR3 is 15 residues. V lost 1 base and J lost 5; bases outside the gene matches: 6. The CDR3 DNA is TGTGCCAGCAGTTTATACGAACAGGGGGGTTATGGCTACACCTTC. This codes for CASSLYEQGGYGYTF.

The V and J genes are TRBV7-9 and TRBJ1-3; the D gene is possibly TRBD1 (6 bases). The V end was cut by 0 bases, the J end by 2 bases, with 11 bases between. This CDR3 spans 16 amino acids. Germline assignment: CDR1 SEHNR and CDR2 FQNEAQ (reference sequence). The DNA for the CDR3 is TGTGCCAGCAGCTTAGCGGGCGGGGGGCCTGGAAACACCATATATTTT. Its translation: CASSLAGGGPGNTIYF. Combining the CDR3 with reference TRBV7-9 and TRBJ1-3 gives the whole variable domain DTGVSQNPRHKITKRGQNVTFRCDPISEHNRLYWYRQTLGQGPEFLTYFQNEAQLEKSRLLSDRFSAERPKGSFSTLEIQRTEQGDSAMYLCASSLAGGGPGNTIYFGEGSWLTVV.

The chain joins TRBV28 to TRBJ2-3; 8 nucleotides align to TRBD2. V gave up 3 bases and J gave up 4 bases; unmatched junction bases: 12. Germline CDR1 reads MDHEN; CDR2 reads SYDVKM. The CDR3 totals 17 residues. The DNA for the CDR3 is TGTGCCAGCAGTTTCGTCTGGAGCGGGGGCCGAGCAGATACGCAGTATTTT. Protein sequence: CASSFVWSGGRADTQYF.

The chain carries TRBV9 and TRBJ2-7, with 7 bases that match TRBD2. Germline V lookup: CDR1 SGDLS, CDR2 YYNGEE. This CDR3 spans 12 amino acids. J was trimmed by 6 bases and V by 1 base; bases with no gene match: 1. CDR3: CASSVSGIEQYF. For the CDR3, the DNA is TGTGCCAGCAGCGTAAGCGGGATCGAGCAGTACTTC. The full variable domain, rest sourced from reference TRBV9 and TRBJ2-7, is DSGVTQTPKHLITATGQRVTLRCSPRSGDLSVYWYQQSLDQGLQFLIQYYNGEERAKGNILERFSAQQFPDLHSELNLSSLELGDSALYFCASSVSGIEQYFGPGTRLTVT.

The genes are TRBV7-2 and TRBJ2-7; 7 bases line up with TRBD2. From germline, CDR1 is SGHTA and CDR2 FQGNSA. CDR3 length: 15 amino acids. V lost 4 bases, J lost 2 bases, and 8 bases stayed unmatched. CDR3 in DNA: TGTGCCAGCAGCTCCCCTGACGGGGGGACCTACGAGCAGTACTTC. This gives the protein CASSSPDGGTYEQYF. The entire variable domain, with the rest obtained from reference TRBV7-2 and TRBJ2-7, is as follows: GAGVSQSPSNKVTEKGKDVELRCDPISGHTALYWYRQSLGQGLEFLIYFQGNSAPDKSGLPSDRFSAERTGGSVSTLTIQRTQQEDSAVYLCASSSPDGGTYEQYFGPGTRLTVT.

This clone showed up just once. The chain recombines TRBV24-1 with TRBJ1-2, with 10 bases aligning to TRBD1. The ends lost 2 bases at V and 3 bases at J; junction bases unmatched: 5. The CDR3 runs 16 residues. Germline V lookup: CDR1 KGHDR, CDR2 SFDVKD. CDR3: CATSDSRQGAYYGYTF. In DNA form, the CDR3 reads TGTGCCACCAGTGATTCCCGACAGGGGGCCTACTATGGCTACACCTTC.

The J gene is TRBJ1-2, the V gene TRBV9; 12 nucleotides match TRBD1. The CDR3 is 15 residues long. The junction had 7 bases not matched to a gene; V was cut back by 3 bases and J by 7 bases. Germline loops: CDR1 SGDLS, CDR2 YYNGEE. As DNA, the CDR3 is TGTGCCAGCAGCGCCTCCGGGACAGGGGGCTTTGGCTACACCTTC. Amino acids: CASSASGTGGFGYTF.

The chain recombines TRBV7-2 with TRBJ2-1; 10 bases match TRBD2. Germline CDR1 SGHTA, CDR2 FQGNSA. V was pared by 4 bases and J by 6 bases, with 12 bases of the junction left unmatched. CDR3 length: 17 amino acids. This CDR3 is CASSWTSGLRRGNEQFF. The CDR3 DNA sequence: TGTGCCAGCAGCTGGACTAGCGGTCTTAGGAGGGGCAATGAGCAGTTCTTC.

V is TRBV27 and J is TRBJ1-5; 8 bases fit TRBD1. The CDR3 length is 15 residues. The ends lost 7 bases at V and 4 bases at J; junction bases unmatched: 9. Germline lookup yields CDR1 MNHEY and CDR2 SMNVEV (reference sequence). CDR3 protein: CASTPRGLGNQPQHF. For the CDR3, the DNA is TGTGCCAGCACCCCCAGGGGGCTGGGGAATCAGCCCCAGCATTTT.